This T cell receptor beta chain appears in the sequencing data of a study of Ad26.COV2.S vaccination and SARS-CoV-2 variants. Study overall: By the intramuscular route, Ad26.COV2.S was given once, or twice 56 days apart.

Overall study results and limits: Possibly, TCR breadth and depth analyses underestimated total T cell responses.

Turning to this clone: What it recognizes is unknown.

The CDR3 loop spans 14 amino acids. V was pared by 3 bases and J by 7 bases, with 7 bases of the junction left unmatched. CDR1 is MDHEN and CDR2 is SYDVKM in the germline V gene. The treatment here: 19 received Ad26.COV2.S at low or high dose, single or two shots; roughly five received placebo; per-sample allocation not given. On day 63 after the first injection, vaccine and placebo recipients gave samples. Repertoires were generated with immunoSEQ multiplex PCR, while TCRdb's copy carries only in-frame clones and drops some. This table has 320,000 or so clones, 90% appearing once. The sequence was collected from a person between 18 and 65 years old who received the Ad26.COV2.S COVID-19 vaccine or a placebo. V gene TRBV28 combines with J gene TRBJ2-7; 9 positions match TRBD2. The sequences come from peripheral blood, collected in a trial of Ad26.COV2.S vaccine versus placebo. The DNA of the CDR3 is TGTGCCAGCAGTTTGGCGGGAGGGCCCTTGGAGCAGTACGTC. This encodes CASSLAGGPLEQYV.